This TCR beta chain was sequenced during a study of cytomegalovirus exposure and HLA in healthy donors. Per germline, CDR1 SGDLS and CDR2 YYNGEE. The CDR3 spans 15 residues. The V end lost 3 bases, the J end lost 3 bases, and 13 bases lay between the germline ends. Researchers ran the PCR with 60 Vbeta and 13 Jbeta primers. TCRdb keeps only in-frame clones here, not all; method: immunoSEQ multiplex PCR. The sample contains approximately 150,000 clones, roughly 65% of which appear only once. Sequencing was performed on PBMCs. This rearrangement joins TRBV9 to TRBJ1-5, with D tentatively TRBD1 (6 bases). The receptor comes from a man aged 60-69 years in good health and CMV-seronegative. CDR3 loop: CASSGDRKFNQPQHF. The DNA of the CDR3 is TGTGCCAGCAGCGGCGACAGGAAGTTCAATCAGCCCCAGCATTTT.